The rows below give T cell receptor beta chains drawn from one sample of a study of T cells in Graves' hyperthyroidism and ophthalmopathy. TCRdb itself ran the multiplex PCR reads through MiXCR, one entry per CDR3 protein. The sample yields some 560,000 distinct CDR3 sequences, about 15% seen once. Sequenced sample: blood. These receptors originate from a woman between 40 and 55 years old with Graves' hyperthyroidism. CDR3s include the opening cysteine and the closing phenylalanine or tryptophan. The order of the fields is CDR3 DNA, CDR3 protein, clone size, D gene, J gene, V gene. The D gene is left open where the match is weak. Clone size is given for some rows only: seen once, a few or many times, or a class if the clone is expanded.

TGTGCCAGCAGCAGAAGCGGGAGTAGCCAAGAGACCCAGTACTTC	CASSRSGSSQETQYF	-	TRBD2	TRBJ2-5	TRBV7-2
TGCGCCAGCAGCCCATCGGGAGTTTGGGACACCGGGGAGCTGTTTTTT	CASSPSGVWDTGELFF	-	-	TRBJ2-2	TRBV5-1
TGTGCCAGCAGTTCACCGGGACCTGTAGATACGCAGTATTTT	CASSSPGPVDTQYF	-	-	TRBJ2-3	TRBV28
TGCGCCACCTCAGGGACGGTGAACACCGGGGAGCTGTTTTTT	CATSGTVNTGELFF	few	-	TRBJ2-2	TRBV5-1
TGTGCCAGCAGTGAAGCGGCAGCCCTACCTAATGAAAAACTGTTTTTT	CASSEAAALPNEKLFF	many	-	TRBJ1-4	TRBV2
TGTGCCAGCAGTGCGCCCCTAAAAGACCAAGAGACCCAGTACTTC	CASSAPLKDQETQYF	many	-	TRBJ2-5	TRBV28
TGCGCCAGCAGTGATGATGCCGCGTCCGAGCAGTTCTTC	CASSDDAASEQFF	-	-	TRBJ2-1	TRBV10-1
TGTGCCAGTAGTATAGCCCCCCAGGGACTAGCGACGTACAATGAGCAGTTCTTC	CASSIAPQGLATYNEQFF	-	TRBD2	TRBJ2-1	TRBV19
TGTGCCTGGAGTGTACGACTCGGCGAGCAGTTCTTC	CAWSVRLGEQFF	many	-	TRBJ2-1	TRBV30
TGTGCCAGCAGCTTACAGGGTGGGAGCACTGAAGCTTTCTTT	CASSLQGGSTEAFF	many	-	TRBJ1-1	TRBV7-9
TGTGCCAGCAGCTTTAAGGAGTCCTACGAGCAGTACTTC	CASSFKESYEQYF	many	-	TRBJ2-7	TRBV11-2
TGTGCCAGCGCGGGGGGAAAGGGGGAGACCCAGTACTTC	CASAGGKGETQYF	few	TRBD2	TRBJ2-5	TRBV7-3
TGCGCCAGCAGCCCCGAGGACAGCCACGAGCAGTACTTC	CASSPEDSHEQYF	few	-	TRBJ2-7	TRBV5-1
TGTGCCAGCAGTTACGACCGCACCCTCGGGGACGAGCAGTACTTC	CASSYDRTLGDEQYF	many	-	TRBJ2-7	TRBV6-5
TGTGCCAGCAGCCAAGGACAGAAGAATTCACCCCTCCACTTT	CASSQGQKNSPLHF	-	-	TRBJ1-6	TRBV14
TGTGCCAGCAGTGTTCCGGGACCGATCACAGATACGCAGTATTTT	CASSVPGPITDTQYF	many	-	TRBJ2-3	TRBV28
TGCAGTGCTCCGGGACTAGCGGGAGACTGGCAAGAGACCCAGTACTTC	CSAPGLAGDWQETQYF	many	TRBD2	TRBJ2-5	TRBV20-1
TGTGCCAGTAGCTATACAGGGGGCACCGGAAACACCATATATTTT	CASSYTGGTGNTIYF	-	TRBD1	TRBJ1-3	TRBV19
TGTGCCAGCAGTGTGGGACAGGGTGAAAACGAGCAGTACTTC	CASSVGQGENEQYF	many	TRBD1	TRBJ2-7	TRBV2
TGTGCCAGCAGAACGGGGACAGGGGTCGGGGAGCTGTTTTTT	CASRTGTGVGELFF	many	TRBD1	TRBJ2-2	TRBV6-1
TGTGCCAGCAGTTTCCAGGGGGGTTCTGGAAACACCATATATTTT	CASSFQGGSGNTIYF	-	TRBD1	TRBJ1-3	TRBV28
TGTGCCAGCAGTTCGCCGGGACAGGGGCTAGGGTCACCCCTCCACTTT	CASSSPGQGLGSPLHF	many	TRBD1	TRBJ1-6	TRBV12-3/TRBV12-4
TGCAGTGCTAGAGGACTAGCAGCCTCCTACAATGAGCAGTTCTTC	CSARGLAASYNEQFF	many	TRBD2	TRBJ2-1	TRBV20-1
TGTGCCAGCAGCCTCGGAGACAGGGACACTGAAGCTTTCTTT	CASSLGDRDTEAFF	many	TRBD1	TRBJ1-1	TRBV7-9
TGTGCCAGTAGCCTACTAGTCTTCACCGGGGAGCTGTTTTTT	CASSLLVFTGELFF	-	-	TRBJ2-2	TRBV19
TGTGCCAGCAGCCTCAATCCTACCTACGAGCAGTACTTC	CASSLNPTYEQYF	many	-	TRBJ2-7	TRBV28
TGTGCCATCAGTGACAGCCCGAACACCGGGGAGCTGTTTTTT	CAISDSPNTGELFF	-	-	TRBJ2-2	TRBV10-3
TGTGCCAGCACCCCGACTAGCGCAGGGGGTACGCAGTATTTT	CASTPTSAGGTQYF	-	-	TRBJ2-3	TRBV6-2/TRBV6-3
TGTGCCAGCTCACCACCTTCGGAAGTGGGAGGATCGTACAATGAGCAGTTCTTC	CASSPPSEVGGSYNEQFF	few	-	TRBJ2-1	TRBV18
TGTGCCAGCAGTCCTACAGGGAACACAGATACGCAGTATTTT	CASSPTGNTDTQYF	many	-	TRBJ2-3	TRBV12-3/TRBV12-4
TGTGCCAGCAGCGTAGCTAGGGGACTAACCGACGAGCAGTACTTC	CASSVARGLTDEQYF	few	TRBD2	TRBJ2-7	TRBV9
TGTGCCAGCAGTTTACAGGGGGGGGATCAGCCCCAGCATTTT	CASSLQGGDQPQHF	-	TRBD1	TRBJ1-5	TRBV28
TGTGCCAGCAGTTACCGTCAGGGCTATGAGCAGTTCTTC	CASSYRQGYEQFF	many	-	TRBJ2-1	TRBV6-6
TGTGCCTGGAGTCTCGGACAGGGCTCCCACGAGCAGTACTTC	CAWSLGQGSHEQYF	many	TRBD1	TRBJ2-7	TRBV30
TGTGCCAGCAGCTCAGGGGGCGCGAACACTGAAGCTTTCTTT	CASSSGGANTEAFF	many	TRBD1	TRBJ1-1	TRBV5-5
TGCAGCGTTGGAGGGAATAGCTACGAGCAGTACTTC	CSVGGNSYEQYF	-	-	TRBJ2-7	TRBV29-1
TGCAGTGCTAGGGGTCATGACAATCAGCCCCAGCATTTT	CSARGHDNQPQHF	many	-	TRBJ1-5	TRBV20-1
TGTGCCAGCAGCTTAGAGGTGGGGTACGAGCAGTACTTC	CASSLEVGYEQYF	many	-	TRBJ2-7	TRBV7-9
TGTGCCAGCAGCGACAGGGGGCGAGAGACCCAGTACTTC	CASSDRGRETQYF	many	TRBD1	TRBJ2-5	TRBV11-3
TGCGCCAGCAGCCGACTTTCCGGGACTAGCTTGTACGAGCAGTACTTC	CASSRLSGTSLYEQYF	-	TRBD2	TRBJ2-7	TRBV4-1
TGCAGTGCTTTGAAGGACGGTTTCTCTGGAAACACCATATATTTT	CSALKDGFSGNTIYF	many	-	TRBJ1-3	TRBV20-1
TGTGCCAGCAGAGACACCAAGAAGGAGCAGTACTTC	CASRDTKKEQYF	-	-	TRBJ2-7	TRBV6-1
TGTGCCAGCACCCTGCGGGGGGCGCTGGGCTATGGCTACACCTTC	CASTLRGALGYGYTF	many	-	TRBJ1-2	TRBV12-3/TRBV12-4
TGTGCCAGCAGTTTAACGGATTCTAACTATGGCTACACCTTC	CASSLTDSNYGYTF	many	-	TRBJ1-2	TRBV27
TGTGCCAGCAGTGAAGAACACGGACTCGGGCAGTTCTTC	CASSEEHGLGQFF	many	-	TRBJ2-1	TRBV2
TGTGCCATCAGAATACAGGAGAACTATGGCTACACCTTC	CAIRIQENYGYTF	many	-	TRBJ1-2	TRBV10-3
TGTGCCAGCAGTTCTCGGACTAGCGGGAGGGTCGATGAGCAGTTCTTC	CASSSRTSGRVDEQFF	many	TRBD2	TRBJ2-1	TRBV28
TGCGCCAGCGGCTGGACTAGCGGTAAAATGGTGGAGACCCAGTACTTC	CASGWTSGKMVETQYF	few	TRBD2	TRBJ2-5	TRBV5-1
TGTGCCTGGAGTATAAGCGGAGTGAGCACAGATACGCAGTATTTT	CAWSISGVSTDTQYF	many	-	TRBJ2-3	TRBV30
TGTGCCAGCAGCTTAGTCGCGGGAGGGGTTGGAAAGACCCAGTACTTC	CASSLVAGGVGKTQYF	few	TRBD2	TRBJ2-5	TRBV13
TGTGCCAGCAGAAAAGACAGCCCTAACTATGGCTACACCTTC	CASRKDSPNYGYTF	many	-	TRBJ1-2	TRBV6-1
TGTGCCAGCAGTTCAGAGGACAGGGTAGGCAATCAGCCCCAGCATTTT	CASSSEDRVGNQPQHF	-	TRBD1	TRBJ1-5	TRBV28
TGTGCCAGCAGCTTAGCGACAGGGGTTTCCTACGAGCAGTACTTC	CASSLATGVSYEQYF	many	TRBD1	TRBJ2-7	TRBV11-2